This T cell receptor (beta chain) emerged from a study of T cell responses to AZD1222 COVID-19 vaccine. Libraries were prepared by immunoSEQ multiplex PCR; TCRdb keeps only in-frame clonotypes and omits some of them. The sample lists 99,000 or so clones; roughly 91% were seen once. The CDR3 sequence is 14 residues long. Germline V gene lookup returns CDR1 LGHDT and CDR2 YNNKEL (reference sequence). V lost 2 bases and J lost 2, with 10 bases in between. The TCR originated in an adult in good health. The sample here was peripheral blood, taken on day 0 of AZD1222 vaccination. The J gene is TRBJ2-7, the V gene TRBV3-1 (or the pseudogene TRBV3-2); D is ambiguous. This CDR3 is CASSQRLFAYEQYF. The CDR3 DNA follows: TGTGCCAGCAGCCAAAGGTTATTTGCCTACGAGCAGTACTTC.